The 30 T cell receptor beta chains listed next were all sequenced from one sample in a study of Graves' ophthalmopathy and Graves' hyperthyroidism. Scientists amplified the TCR beta CDR3 regions from RNA transcripts. First-round RT-PCR employed HTBI primers, with a second-round multiplex PCR after it. TCRdb re-derived calls from the multiplex PCR reads in MiXCR, one entry per CDR3 protein. The sample lists approximately 500,000 distinct CDR3 sequences, about 15% occurring once. The material sequenced was blood. The receptors originated from a woman aged 25 to 39 with Graves' ophthalmopathy.

Many counts were recorded for this clonotype. The chain joins TRBV10-2 to TRBJ2-7; TRBD2 agrees at 9 bases. Germline V gene sequence: CDR1 WSHSY, CDR2 SAAADI. CDR3 length: 14 amino acids. The V and J ends lost 8 bases and 2 bases, in that order; junction bases with no gene match: 7. CDR3: CASQTVAGAYEQYF. CDR3 in DNA: TGCGCCAGCCAAACAGTAGCGGGAGCCTACGAGCAGTACTTC.

This clonotype was detected many times. The chain recombines TRBV7-9 with TRBJ2-7; D might be TRBD1 (6 bases). The germline CDR1 and CDR2 sequences are SEHNR and FQNEAQ (reference sequence). V gave up 5 bases and J gave up 4 bases, with 12 bases separating them. The CDR3 contains 13 residues. In DNA, the CDR3 is TGTGCCAGCAGCACCGGGACACTTTACGAGCAGTACTTC. Translation gives CASSTGTLYEQYF.

There are a few counts of this clonotype. The rearrangement joins TRBV20-1 to TRBJ1-1; TRBD1 might be the D (5 bases). Germline V gene lookup returns CDR1 DFQATT and CDR2 SNEGSKA (reference sequence). Trimming removed 0 bases at V and 1 base at J, with 9 bases between. The CDR3 covers 14 residues. The CDR3 here is CSARDRRANTEAFF. The DNA of the CDR3 is TGCAGTGCTAGAGACCGCAGGGCGAACACTGAAGCTTTCTTT.

The DNA of the CDR3 is TGTGCCAGCAGTGCCGGGGGGGGTCCTACCCAGTACTTC. It translates to CASSAGGGPTQYF. V gene TRBV6-1 combines with J gene TRBJ2-5; 8 bases fit TRBD2. V shed 4 bases, J shed 8 bases, and the junction held 6 bases outside the gene matches. Germline V gene lookup returns CDR1 MNHNS and CDR2 SASEGT. The CDR3 totals 13 residues.

This clonotype occurred many times. The chain is built from TRBV24-1 and TRBJ2-5, with TRBD1 matching over 7 bases. CDR3 length: 16 residues. Germline CDR1 is KGHDR and CDR2 is SFDVKD. V lost 4 bases to trimming and J lost 4 bases; unmatched junction nucleotides: 11. The DNA for the CDR3 is TGTGCCACCAGTGACCCGGGACAGCCCGCGCTAGAGACCCAGTACTTC. Translation gives CATSDPGQPALETQYF.

This clonotype has ten or more counts. The CDR3 region has the DNA TGTGCCAGCAGCTTATCCGGGACGGTCTTAGGTCACGAGCAGTACTTC. Its translation is CASSLSGTVLGHEQYF. The chain joins TRBV11-2 to TRBJ2-7; perhaps D is TRBD1 or TRBD2 (5 bases each). Germline V gene data show CDR1 as SGHAT and CDR2 as FQNNGV. The V gene lost 2 bases and the J gene lost 5 bases, with 19 bases spanning the gap. The CDR3 has 16 residues.

This clonotype occurred many times. The chain combines TRBV5-1 with TRBJ1-1; D is uncertain. This CDR3 is 12 amino acids long. The V gene's germline CDR1 is SGHRS and CDR2 YFSETQ. The germline V and J ends were trimmed by 3 bases and 6 bases, with 9 bases remaining between them. The DNA of the CDR3 is TGCGCCAGCAGCTCTGAACTACCTGAAGCTTTCTTT. The encoded protein is CASSSELPEAFF. Using reference TRBV5-1 and TRBJ1-1 for the parts outside the CDR3, the full variable domain is KAGVTQTPRYLIKTRGQQVTLSCSPISGHRSVSWYQQTPGQGLQFLFEYFSETQRNKGNFPGRFSGRQFSNSRSEMNVSTLELGDSALYLCASSSELPEAFFGQGTRLTVV.

This clonotype came up many times. The gene calls are TRBV6-5 and TRBJ2-7, with TRBD1 identical over 9 bases. The CDR3 loop spans 15 amino acids. Germline V gene data show CDR1 as MNHEY and CDR2 as SVGAGI. The V gene end was trimmed by 4 bases and the J gene end by 7 bases; junction bases not matched to a gene: 11. The CDR3 DNA sequence: TGTGCCAGCAGTTTACGCGGACAGGGGTCTCATGAGCAGTACTTC. It specifies CASSLRGQGSHEQYF.

This clonotype was observed many times. The chain carries TRBV15 and TRBJ1-2, with a weak D call TRBD1 (5 bases). CDR3 length equals 13 residues. V was cut by 5 bases and J by 5 bases, with 12 bases left in between. The V gene's germline CDR1 is LNHNV and CDR2 YYDKDF (reference sequence). As DNA, the CDR3 is TGTGCCACCAGCCTGGGACCAAATTATGGCTACACCTTC. Its translation is CATSLGPNYGYTF.

This clonotype was recorded a few times. V and J are TRBV11-1 and TRBJ2-2, with D tentatively TRBD2 (5 bases). The CDR3 is 16 residues long. The germline V gene has CDR1 SGHAT and CDR2 FQDESV (reference sequence). V dropped 5 bases and J dropped 4 bases, with 17 bases sitting between them. Here the CDR3 reads CASSTDWPRSTGELFF. CDR3 sequence (DNA): TGTGCCAGCAGCACGGACTGGCCCAGGAGCACCGGGGAGCTGTTTTTT.

This clonotype was observed many times. The chain carries TRBV6-2 or TRBV6-3 and TRBJ2-5; no firm D call. This CDR3 region has 17 residues. The germline V and J ends were trimmed by 0 bases and 2 bases, with 16 bases remaining between them. From germline, CDR1 is MNHEY and CDR2 SVGEGT. In nucleotides, the CDR3 is TGTGCCAGCAGTTACTCCCCGAGCGCCGTGGGGCAAGAGACCCAGTACTTC. Its translation: CASSYSPSAVGQETQYF.

This clonotype came up many times. The J gene is TRBJ1-1, the V gene TRBV6-4; the D is unclear. The ends were cut back, 4 bases at V and 6 bases at J, with 9 bases in the middle. The CDR3 covers 12 residues. Looked up from germline, CDR1 is MRHNA and CDR2 is SNTAGT. The chain's CDR3 is CASSVTTAEAFF. Written as DNA, the CDR3 is TGTGCCAGCAGTGTAACGACGGCTGAAGCTTTCTTT.

This clonotype was detected ten times or more. This chain links TRBV6-5 with TRBJ2-7, with no clear D. CDR1 is MNHEY, CDR2 SVGAGI, per germline. This CDR3 comprises 14 residues. V dropped 3 bases and J dropped 2 bases, with 11 bases sitting between them. The CDR3 is CASSYGRSPYEQYF. As DNA, the CDR3 is TGTGCCAGCAGTTATGGACGCAGTCCCTACGAGCAGTACTTC.

This clonotype was detected ten times or more. The rearrangement uses TRBV7-2 and TRBJ2-6; D is unresolved. The V and J ends lost 3 bases and 4 bases respectively, with 7 bases between them. Germline V gene sequence: CDR1 SGHTA, CDR2 FQGNSA. The CDR3 contains 14 residues. CDR3 sequence reads: CASSFDIGANVLTF. The CDR3 DNA follows: TGTGCCAGCAGCTTCGACATAGGGGCCAACGTCCTGACTTTC.

The DNA for the CDR3 is TGTGCCATCAGTGAGTCGGGGACAGACTACGAGCAGTACTTC. It is translated as CAISESGTDYEQYF. The chain recombines TRBV10-3 with TRBJ2-7, with TRBD1 matching 7 bases. CDR3 length: 14 amino acids. J lost 3 bases, V lost 0 bases, and 2 bases had no gene match. Germline CDR1 ENHRY, CDR2 SYGVKD.

This clonotype was observed a few times. This sequence joins TRBV7-9 and TRBJ2-2; 7 positions agree with TRBD1. This CDR3 contains 14 residues. Germline CDR1 and CDR2: SEHNR and FQNEAQ (reference sequence). J lost 7 bases, V lost 5 bases, and 7 bases had no gene match. The CDR3 region has the DNA TGTGCCAGCAGCCTGGGACAGTTAGGCGGGGAGCTGTTTTTT. The encoded protein is CASSLGQLGGELFF. The full variable domain, with the rest looked up from reference TRBV7-9 and TRBJ2-2, is DTGVSQNPRHKITKRGQNVTFRCDPISEHNRLYWYRQTLGQGPEFLTYFQNEAQLEKSRLLSDRFSAERPKGSFSTLEIQRTEQGDSAMYLCASSLGQLGGELFFGEGSRLTVL.

In this sample, this clonotype turned up many times. The J gene is TRBJ2-7, the V gene TRBV24-1; D is perhaps TRBD1 or TRBD2 (6 bases each). With 12 bases removed from V and 7 bases from J, the gap between germline ends came to 27 bases. This CDR3 region has 15 residues. From germline, CDR1 is KGHDR and CDR2 SFDVKD. As DNA, the CDR3 is TGTGCCCCCATGAGGACAGTTGCCACCGGAGGGGAGCAGTACTTC. It codes for CAPMRTVATGGEQYF.

This clonotype was observed a few times. The gene calls are TRBV5-1 and TRBJ2-7, with D hard to call. This CDR3 is 13 amino acids long. Germline loops: CDR1 SGHRS, CDR2 YFSETQ. V gave up 4 bases and J gave up 2 bases, with 10 bases separating them. DNA of the CDR3: TGCGCCAGCAGCCGCATCCTTCCCTACGAGCAGTACTTC. Translating gives CASSRILPYEQYF.

Worth noting for this clonotype: This CDR3 fails to terminate in the conserved phenylalanine or tryptophan, so it likely reflects a read error. The chain has TRBV11-2 and TRBJ2-7, with D possibly matching TRBD1 (6 bases). Per germline, CDR1 SGHAT and CDR2 FQNNGV. With 5 bases removed from V and 3 bases from J, the gap between germline ends came to 17 bases. This CDR3 comprises 15 residues. The CDR3 nucleotides are TGTGCCAGCAGCGCAATCCCGGGACACAACTACGAGCAGTACTAC. This translates into CASSAIPGHNYEQYY.

This clonotype was observed a handful of times. The chain uses TRBV6-1 and TRBJ1-1, with 9 positions matching TRBD1. V shed 6 bases and J 4 bases; nucleotides not matched to a gene: 12. CDR3 length: 16 amino acids. Looked up from germline, CDR1 is MNHNS and CDR2 is SASEGT. This CDR3 is CASSPQGASGGTEAFF. The CDR3 nucleotides are TGTGCCAGCAGCCCACAGGGGGCGAGTGGGGGCACTGAAGCTTTCTTT.

This clonotype showed up many times. This sequence joins TRBV19 and TRBJ2-7, with D tentatively TRBD2 (5 bases). Per germline, CDR1 LNHDA and CDR2 SQIVND (reference sequence). The CDR3 consists of 14 residues. V lost 3 bases and J 2 bases, leaving 11 bases between the germline ends. CDR3 nucleotide sequence: TGTGCCAGTAGTATCGCCATGAGGGCCTACGAGCAGTACTTC. This sequence encodes CASSIAMRAYEQYF.

Concerning this clonotype itself: The junction departs from germline at one end; a sequencing error may be responsible. This chain uses TRBV6-1 with TRBJ1-5; 9 bases are shared with TRBD1. The CDR3 sequence is 15 residues long. The germline gives CDR1 MNHNS, CDR2 SASEGT. CDR3 bases: TGTGCCAGCATCTGGACAGGGGTAAGCAATCAGCCTCAGCATTTT. Amino acids: CASIWTGVSNQPQHF.

In this sample, this clonotype turned up many times. The chain has TRBV6-1 and TRBJ1-6; TRBD1 might be the D (6 bases). CDR1 and CDR2 (germline): MNHNS, SASEGT. The V end lost 5 bases, the J end lost 4 bases, and 12 bases lay between the germline ends. The CDR3 runs to 15 residues. The CDR3 DNA follows: TGTGCCAGCAGTCGCGGACAGAGTTATAATTCACCCCTCCACTTT. Translating gives CASSRGQSYNSPLHF.

This clonotype was seen at least ten times. The chain employs TRBV19 and TRBJ1-5; 8 bases line up with TRBD1. J gave up 3 bases and V 7 bases, and 11 bases lay outside the gene matches. The CDR3 length is 16 residues. Germline CDR1 is LNHDA and CDR2 is SQIVND (reference sequence). This CDR3 reads CASTIFRQGLNQPQHF. Here the CDR3 DNA reads TGTGCCAGTACCATATTCAGACAGGGGCTCAATCAGCCCCAGCATTTT.

This clonotype was detected many times. J is TRBJ2-5 and V is TRBV6-5; TRBD1 matches 10 bases. V shed 6 bases and J 4 bases; nucleotides not matched to a gene: 2. The CDR3 has 13 residues. Per the germline V gene, CDR1 is MNHEY and CDR2 is SVGAGI. The CDR3, as DNA: TGTGCCAGCAGGACAGGGGGCTCAGAGACCCAGTACTTC. Protein: CASRTGGSETQYF.

J is TRBJ1-2 and V is TRBV19; D possibly corresponds to TRBD1 (5 bases). V was cut by 9 bases and J by 5 bases, with 19 bases left in between. CDR1 and CDR2 (germline): LNHDA, SQIVND (reference sequence). There are 14 residues in the CDR3. The CDR3 sequence is CASYGPGRFYGYTF. The CDR3 DNA is TGTGCCAGCTACGGGCCGGGACGCTTTTATGGCTACACCTTC.

This clonotype was seen many times. The chain is built from TRBV12-3 or TRBV12-4 and TRBJ2-7, with 7 positions matching TRBD2. The CDR3 extends over 15 amino acids. The trim removed 6 bases at V and 0 bases at J, leaving 8 bases unmatched. CDR3 amino acids: CASSGLQRGSYEQYF. The CDR3 region has the DNA TGTGCCAGCAGCGGGCTTCAGCGGGGCTCCTACGAGCAGTACTTC.

This clonotype was found many times. V usage is TRBV6-1 and J usage is TRBJ2-2; D remains unclear. The V gene's germline CDR1 is MNHNS and CDR2 SASEGT. Trimming took 2 bases from V and 5 from J, leaving 6 bases between them. The CDR3 sequence is 13 residues long. The CDR3 DNA reads as TGTGCCAGCAGTGAACTGGAGACCGGGGAGCTGTTTTTT. This encodes CASSELETGELFF.

This rearrangement joins TRBV20-1 to TRBJ1-1; D is unclear. The ends were cut back, 6 bases at V and 4 bases at J, with 12 bases in the middle. From germline, CDR1 is DFQATT and CDR2 SNEGSKA (reference sequence). This CDR3 spans 12 amino acids. CDR3 residues: CSARLGGTEAFF. The DNA of the CDR3 is TGCAGTGCACGTCTGGGCGGCACTGAAGCTTTCTTT.

There are many counts of this clonotype. The CDR3 region has the DNA TGTGCCAGCGGCGAGACAGGGGGCAGAGAGACCCAGTACTTC. Protein product: CASGETGGRETQYF. The rearrangement joins TRBV12-3 or TRBV12-4 to TRBJ2-5; 10 nucleotides line up with TRBD1. J gave up 4 bases and V 8 bases, and 7 bases lay outside the gene matches. The CDR3 is 14 residues long.